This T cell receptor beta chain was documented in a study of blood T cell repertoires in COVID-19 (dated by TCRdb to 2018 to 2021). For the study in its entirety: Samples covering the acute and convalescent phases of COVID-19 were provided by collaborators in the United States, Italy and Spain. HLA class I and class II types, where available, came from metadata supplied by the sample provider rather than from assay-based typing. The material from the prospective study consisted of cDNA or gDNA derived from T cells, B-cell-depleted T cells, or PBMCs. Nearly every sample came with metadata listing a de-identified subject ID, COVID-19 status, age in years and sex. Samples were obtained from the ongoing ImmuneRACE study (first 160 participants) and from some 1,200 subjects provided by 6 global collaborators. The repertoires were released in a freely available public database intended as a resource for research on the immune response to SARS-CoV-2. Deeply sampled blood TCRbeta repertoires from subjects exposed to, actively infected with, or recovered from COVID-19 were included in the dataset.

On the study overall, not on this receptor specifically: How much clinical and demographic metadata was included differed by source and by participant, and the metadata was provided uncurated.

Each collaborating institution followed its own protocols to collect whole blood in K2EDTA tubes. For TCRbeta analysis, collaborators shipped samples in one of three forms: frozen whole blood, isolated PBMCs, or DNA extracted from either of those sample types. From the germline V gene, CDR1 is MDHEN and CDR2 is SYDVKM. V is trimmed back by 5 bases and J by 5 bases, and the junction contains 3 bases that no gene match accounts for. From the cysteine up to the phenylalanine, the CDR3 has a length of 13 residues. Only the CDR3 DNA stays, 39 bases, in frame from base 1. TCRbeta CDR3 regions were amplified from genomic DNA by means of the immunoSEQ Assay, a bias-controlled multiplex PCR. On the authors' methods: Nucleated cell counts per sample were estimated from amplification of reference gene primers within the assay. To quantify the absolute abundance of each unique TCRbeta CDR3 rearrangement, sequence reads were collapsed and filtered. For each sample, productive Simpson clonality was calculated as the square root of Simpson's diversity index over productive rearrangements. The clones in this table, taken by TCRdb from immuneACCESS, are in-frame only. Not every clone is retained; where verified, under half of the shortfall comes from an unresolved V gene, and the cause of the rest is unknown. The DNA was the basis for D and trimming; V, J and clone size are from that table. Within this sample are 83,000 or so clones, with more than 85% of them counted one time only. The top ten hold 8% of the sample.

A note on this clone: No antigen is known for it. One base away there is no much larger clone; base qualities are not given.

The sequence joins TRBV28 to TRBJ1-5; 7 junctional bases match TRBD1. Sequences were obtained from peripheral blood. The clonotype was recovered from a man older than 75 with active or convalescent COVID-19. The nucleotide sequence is TGTGCCAGCAGTCCGACAGGGTATCAGCCCCAGCATTTT. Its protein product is CASSPTGYQPQHF.